This T cell receptor beta chain was obtained from a study of human T cells and chemical hapten exposure. About the study: TCR yield per sample varied, mainly due to pooled library volumes. Findings of the study overall: TCRs exceeding a frequency of 1 in 1000 stayed unchanged under DPC sensitization.

CDR1 is MRHNA, CDR2 SNTAGT, per germline. Trimming pared 0 bases from V and 4 bases from J, leaving 3 bases between. There are 13 residues in the CDR3. What the library attached to individual cDNA molecules were unique molecular identifiers. A single record per CDR3 protein comes from TCRdb applying MiXCR to the RACE reads. The profile shows some 78,000 distinct CDR3 sequences, over 7% of them singletons. As to this clonotype: Its antigen is not known.

This sample's time point: healthy volunteer bleed at 6 weeks. Blood, whole and unfractionated, served as the source for total RNA extraction. The chain couples TRBV6-4 to TRBJ2-2; D uncertain. The TCR sequence derives from a male donor in good health. Some clones in this sample may be carry-over from other donors' samples. Source material: whole blood. Written as DNA, the CDR3 is TGTGCCAGCAGTGACTCGACCACCGGGGAGCTGTTTTTT. Encoded protein: CASSDSTTGELFF.